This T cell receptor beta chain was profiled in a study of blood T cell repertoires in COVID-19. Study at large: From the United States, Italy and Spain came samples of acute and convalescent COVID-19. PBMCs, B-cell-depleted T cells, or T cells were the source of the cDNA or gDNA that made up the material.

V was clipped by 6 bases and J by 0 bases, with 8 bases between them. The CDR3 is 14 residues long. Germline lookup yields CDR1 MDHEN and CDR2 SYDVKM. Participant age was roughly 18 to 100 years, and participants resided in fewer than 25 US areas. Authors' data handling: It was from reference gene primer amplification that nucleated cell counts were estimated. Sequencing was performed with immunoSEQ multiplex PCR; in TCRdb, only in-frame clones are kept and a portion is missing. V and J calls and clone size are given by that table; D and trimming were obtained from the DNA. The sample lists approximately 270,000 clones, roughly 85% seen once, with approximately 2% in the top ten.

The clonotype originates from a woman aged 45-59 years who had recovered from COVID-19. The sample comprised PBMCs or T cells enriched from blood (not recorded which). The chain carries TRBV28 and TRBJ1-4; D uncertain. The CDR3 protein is CASRSGSTNEKLFF. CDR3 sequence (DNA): TGTGCCAGCAGATCAGGCTCAACTAATGAAAAACTGTTTTTT.